This T cell receptor beta chain came from a study of blood T cell repertoires in COVID-19 (dated by TCRdb to the early 2020s). Turning to the overall study: Samples covering the acute and convalescent phases of COVID-19 were provided by collaborators in the United States, Italy and Spain. The material from the prospective study consisted of cDNA or gDNA derived from T cells, B-cell-depleted T cells, or PBMCs. Where available, HLA class I and class II types were taken from metadata supplied by the sample provider and were not determined by assay-based typing. Subjects who had been exposed to COVID-19, were actively infected with it, or had recovered from it provided the deeply sampled blood TCRbeta repertoires that made up the dataset. The samples were drawn from two sources: the first 160 participants of the ongoing ImmuneRACE study, and over 1,000 subjects contributed by 6 global collaborators. Sample metadata almost always included a de-identified subject ID, COVID-19 status, age in years and sex. A freely available public database, intended as a resource for researchers studying the immune response to SARS-CoV-2, is where the repertoires were released.

TCRbeta CDR3 regions were amplified from genomic DNA by means of the immunoSEQ Assay, a bias-controlled multiplex PCR. Processing in the source paper ran as follows. The number of nucleated cells in each sample was estimated by amplification of reference gene primers within the assay. To quantify the absolute abundance of each unique TCRbeta CDR3 rearrangement, sequence reads were collapsed and filtered. Productive Simpson clonality was computed per sample as the square root of Simpson's diversity index over productive rearrangements. This is the immuneACCESS table as TCRdb keeps it, with only in-frame sequences that have V and J called. A part of the clones is gone; compared with another copy, unresolved V genes explain less than half, and the rest is unexplained. V, J and clone size reflect that table, while D and trimming were determined from the DNA. Recorded for this sample are some 200,000 clones; 65% to 90% of them occurred a single time. The ten top clones hold under 15% of the sample.

The collaborating institutions used their own protocols to collect whole blood in K2EDTA tubes. For TCRbeta analysis, collaborators shipped samples in one of three forms: frozen whole blood, isolated PBMCs, or DNA extracted from either of those sample types. V loses 3 bases of germline sequence and J loses 0 bases, and the interval between the two ends is 9 bases. Based on the germline V gene (reference sequence), the CDR1 and CDR2 sequences are GTSNPN and SVGIG. From cysteine to phenylalanine, the CDR3 is 13 amino acids long. Of all the DNA, just the CDR3 is kept, 39 bases in frame from base 1. Points the paper makes about the study in general: Clinical and demographic metadata were provided uncurated, with the amount varying by source and participant.

As for this clone: Its target antigen remains unknown. No clone much larger than this one lies a single base away; base qualities are absent.

The chain is made from TRBV30 and TRBJ2-7; possibly the D gene is TRBD1, per 7 matching bases. Sequenced sample: peripheral blood. This sequence originates from a human donor in a cohort sampled during active COVID-19. The nucleotide sequence reads as follows: TGTGCCTGGAGCAGGGGGGCCTCCTACGAGCAGTACTTC. Its translation reads: CAWSRGASYEQYF.